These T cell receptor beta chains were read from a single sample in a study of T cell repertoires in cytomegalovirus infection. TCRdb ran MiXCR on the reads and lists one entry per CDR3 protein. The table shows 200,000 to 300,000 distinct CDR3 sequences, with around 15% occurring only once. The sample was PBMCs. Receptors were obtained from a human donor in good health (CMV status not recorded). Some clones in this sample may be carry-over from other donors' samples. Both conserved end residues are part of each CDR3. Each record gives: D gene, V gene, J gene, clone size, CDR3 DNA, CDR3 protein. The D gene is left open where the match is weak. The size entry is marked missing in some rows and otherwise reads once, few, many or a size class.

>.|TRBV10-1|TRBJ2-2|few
TGCGCCAGCAGTGGGGCACTGGGCACCGGGGAGCTGTTTTTT
CASSGALGTGELFF
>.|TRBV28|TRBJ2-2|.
TGTGCCAGCAGTTTTCTGGGGAGAGAGGGCCGGGAGCTGTTTTTT
CASSFLGREGRELFF
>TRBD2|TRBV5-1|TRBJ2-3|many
TGCGCCAGCAGCTTGACTAGCGGGGGGCCCACAGATACGCAGTATTTT
CASSLTSGGPTDTQYF
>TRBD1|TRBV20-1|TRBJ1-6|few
TGCAGTGCTAGAGGGCAGGGGGCCCGATCACCCCTCCACTTT
CSARGQGARSPLHF
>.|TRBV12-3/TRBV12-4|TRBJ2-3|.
TGTGCCAGCTGGCGGTCCGATACGCAGTATTTT
CASWRSDTQYF
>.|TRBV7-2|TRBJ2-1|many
TGTGCCAGCAGCCTCCGACAGAGAACTATGCAGATGGTCAACAATGAGCAGTTCTTC
CASSLRQRTMQMVNNEQFF
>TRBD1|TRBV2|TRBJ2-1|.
TGTGCCACCCTGGACAGGATAACCTACAATGAGCAGTTCTTC
CATLDRITYNEQFF
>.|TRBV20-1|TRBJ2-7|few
TGCAGTGCTAGAGATGTGTCGAAGTTCCAGCAGTACTTC
CSARDVSKFQQYF
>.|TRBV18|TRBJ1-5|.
TGTGCCAGCTCACCAACGGGACGGGTATCTTATAGCAATCAGCCCCAGCATTTT
CASSPTGRVSYSNQPQHF
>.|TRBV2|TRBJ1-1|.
TGTGCCAGCAGGGGGGCTCCGGGACATAGTAACACTGAAGCTTTCTTT
CASRGAPGHSNTEAFF
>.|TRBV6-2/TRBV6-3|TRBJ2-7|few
TGTGCCAGCAGTTCAGGGGCCTCCTACGTGCAGTACTTC
CASSSGASYVQYF
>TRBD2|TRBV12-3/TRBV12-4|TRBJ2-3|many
TGTGCCAGCGGATTGTCGGGGGGAGCAGTGGGAGATACGCAGTATTTT
CASGLSGGAVGDTQYF
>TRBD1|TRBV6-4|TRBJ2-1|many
TGTGCCAGCAGTGACGGGACAGGGGGCAATGAGCAGTTCTTC
CASSDGTGGNEQFF
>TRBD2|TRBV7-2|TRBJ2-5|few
TGTGCCAGCAGCTTGACTAGCGGGAGTGGGGGGCAAGAGACCCAGTACTTC
CASSLTSGSGGQETQYF
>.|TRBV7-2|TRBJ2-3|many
TGTGCCAGCAGCCGCAGGGGGGGACTCCTACCCTCTGGCACAGATACGCAGTATTTT
CASSRRGGLLPSGTDTQYF
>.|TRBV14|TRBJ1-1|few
TGTGCCAGCAGCCAAGATGCCGGAAAGAACACTGAAGCTTTCTTT
CASSQDAGKNTEAFF
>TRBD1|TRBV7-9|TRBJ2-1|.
TGTGCCAGCAGTGCACCGGGACAGGAGTTCTTC
CASSAPGQEFF
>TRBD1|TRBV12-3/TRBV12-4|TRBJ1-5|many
TGTGCCAGCAGTTTAGGGCAGGGGGGATCCAATCAGCCCCAGCATTTT
CASSLGQGGSNQPQHF
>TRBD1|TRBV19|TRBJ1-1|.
TGTGCCAGTAACGCAGGGGGCTGGGAAGCTTTCTTT
CASNAGGWEAFF
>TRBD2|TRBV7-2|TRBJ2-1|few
TGTGCCAGCAGCGCGACTAGCGGGGAATACAATGAGCAGTTCTTC
CASSATSGEYNEQFF
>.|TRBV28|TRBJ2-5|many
TGTGCCAGCAAGGTTAGGGTGGGGCAAGAGACCCAGTACTTC
CASKVRVGQETQYF
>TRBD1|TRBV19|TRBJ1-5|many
TGTGCCAGTAGACAGGGGTTAGGGCAGCCCCAGCATTTT
CASRQGLGQPQHF
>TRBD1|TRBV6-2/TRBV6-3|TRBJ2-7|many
TGTGCCAGCAGTTCAGGTGAAGGGACAGGGGGCGAGCAGTACTTC
CASSSGEGTGGEQYF
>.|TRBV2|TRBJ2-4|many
TGTGCCAGCAAAGAGCGCCCAAGAGGGGGGGAGTACTTC
CASKERPRGGEYF
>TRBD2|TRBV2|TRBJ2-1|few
TGTGCCAGCAGTGACCTAGCGGGGCCCTACAATGAGCAGTTCTTC
CASSDLAGPYNEQFF
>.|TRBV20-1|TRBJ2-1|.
TGCAGTGCCCAATTGCGGGAAGTCCCCTACAATGAGCAGTTCTTC
CSAQLREVPYNEQFF
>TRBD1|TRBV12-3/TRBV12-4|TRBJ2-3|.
TGTGCCAGCAGCAGGGACAGGTTCACAGATACGCAGTATTTT
CASSRDRFTDTQYF
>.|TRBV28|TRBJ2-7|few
TGTGCCAGCAAAGGCAGGTACGAGCAGTACTTC
CASKGRYEQYF
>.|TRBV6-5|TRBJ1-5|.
TGTGCCAGCAGTTACCAACGTACACAGCCCCAGCATTTT
CASSYQRTQPQHF
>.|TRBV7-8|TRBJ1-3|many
TGTGCCAGCAGCTTACCACGGGCCTACTCTGGAAACACCATATATTTT
CASSLPRAYSGNTIYF
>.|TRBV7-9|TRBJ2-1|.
TGTGCCAGCAGCACCCCCCTCCAGGATGAGCAGTTCTTC
CASSTPLQDEQFF
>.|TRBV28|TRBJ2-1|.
TGTGCCAGCAGTTTACCAGTTTCCTACAATGAGCAGTTCTTC
CASSLPVSYNEQFF
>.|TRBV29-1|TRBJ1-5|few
TGCAGCGTAGGGGGGGCGAATCAGCCCCAGCATTTT
CSVGGANQPQHF
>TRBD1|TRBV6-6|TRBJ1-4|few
TGTGCCAGCAGTTACTCGAGGGGGCCTGAAAAACTGTTTTTT
CASSYSRGPEKLFF
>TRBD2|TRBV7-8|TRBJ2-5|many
TGTGCCAGCAGACCCGGAGGGAGCGGGGGAGGAGAGACCCAGTACTTC
CASRPGGSGGGETQYF
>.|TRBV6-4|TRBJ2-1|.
TGTGCCAGCAGTCCCAATATCGGAGGGCATGAGCAGTTCTTC
CASSPNIGGHEQFF
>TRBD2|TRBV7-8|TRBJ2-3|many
TGTGCCAGCAGCCTCCGGGGGGGAGGAAGCACAGATACGCAGTATTTT
CASSLRGGGSTDTQYF
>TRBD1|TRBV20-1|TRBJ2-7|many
TGCAGTGCTAGAGGAGACAGGGAGCTATACGAGCAGTACTTC
CSARGDRELYEQYF
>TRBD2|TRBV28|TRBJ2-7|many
TGTGCCAGCAGTTTCTCCGGACTAGCGGGAGTCTCCTACGAGCAGTACTTC
CASSFSGLAGVSYEQYF
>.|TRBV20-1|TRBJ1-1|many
TGCAGTGCTAGGGAGACAGTGACTGAAGCTTTCTTT
CSARETVTEAFF
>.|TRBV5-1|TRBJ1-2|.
TGCGCCAGCAGCTTGGAATCGAGGGAGGGCTACACCTTC
CASSLESREGYTF
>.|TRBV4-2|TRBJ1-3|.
TGTGCCAGCAGCCAAGTCTGGAACTCTGGAAACACCATATATTTT
CASSQVWNSGNTIYF
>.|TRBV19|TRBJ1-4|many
TGTGCCAGTACCCCGGCAGGAACTAATGAAAAACTGTTTTTT
CASTPAGTNEKLFF
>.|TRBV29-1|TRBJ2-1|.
TGCAGCGTTGACCAGGGGTGGGATGAGCAGTTCTTC
CSVDQGWDEQFF
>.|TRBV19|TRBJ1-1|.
TGTGCCAGTAGTCCCTCGGGGGGGATGAAGACTGAAGCTTTCTTT
CASSPSGGMKTEAFF
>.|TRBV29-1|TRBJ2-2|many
TGCAGCGCGGACAGGAACACCGGGGAGCTGTTTTTT
CSADRNTGELFF
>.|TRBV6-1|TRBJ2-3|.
TGTGCCAGCAGCCCAATTGCGGGCGGCGGCACAGATACGCAGTATTTT
CASSPIAGGGTDTQYF
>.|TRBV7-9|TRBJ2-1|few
TGTGCCAGCAGCTCATGGGGACCTTACGATGAGCAGTTCTTC
CASSSWGPYDEQFF
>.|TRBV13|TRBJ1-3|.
TGTGCCAGCAGCTTACGGCTTGGACGATCTGGAAACACCATATATTTT
CASSLRLGRSGNTIYF
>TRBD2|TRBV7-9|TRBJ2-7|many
TGTGCCATCACGAGCGGGAGCCGCCACGAGCAGTACTTC
CAITSGSRHEQYF
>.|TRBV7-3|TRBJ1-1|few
TGTGCCAGCAGCTATTACGGGGGAGGTAACACTGAAGCTTTCTTT
CASSYYGGGNTEAFF